Following are 30 T cell receptor beta chains from one sample sequenced in a study of molecular identifiers for immune sequencing clone quantification. TCRdb re-derived calls from the PCR reads in MiXCR, one entry per CDR3 protein. Of some 650,000 distinct CDR3 sequences listed, just under 20% are singletons. The sequencing sample was made of naive CD8+ T cells from blood, with Jurkat cell RNA spiked in. Subset: FACS-sorted CD8+CD4-CCR7+CD45RA+ naive T cells. These receptors were taken from a human donor in good health. Some libraries in this study had Jurkat cell RNA spiked in.

This clonotype was picked up a small number of times. Relative to the germline gene, one junction end is altered; a read error may explain this. The chain joins TRBV6-6 to TRBJ1-5; D is undetermined. The germline V gene has CDR1 MNHNY and CDR2 SVGAGI (reference sequence). CDR3 length: 16 amino acids. The chain's CDR3 is CASSFLHTNSDQPQHF. The CDR3 DNA reads as TGTGCCAGCAGCTTCCTCCACACTAATAGCGATCAGCCCCAGCATTTT.

This clonotype was detected ten times or more. The gene calls are TRBV24-1 and TRBJ2-1; 7 positions match TRBD2. Germline V gene data show CDR1 as KGHDR and CDR2 as SFDVKD. This CDR3 region has 17 residues. V gave up 4 bases and J gave up 0 bases; unmatched junction bases: 8. CDR3 DNA: TGTGCCACCAGTGAGGGGACGGGACTAAGCTCCTACAATGAGCAGTTCTTC. This codes for CATSEGTGLSSYNEQFF.

A note on this clonotype: A much larger clone lies one base from this, so it may be a read error. The chain links TRBV25-1 to TRBJ1-1; the D is unclear. The V end was cut by 5 bases, the J end by 0 bases, with 13 bases between. CDR1 is MGHDK and CDR2 is SYGVNS in the germline V gene. CDR3 length equals 15 residues. In DNA form, the CDR3 reads TGTGCCAGCAGTACACGACGGGCGTTGAACACTGAAGCTTTCTTT. Translating gives CASSTRRALNTEAFF. Filled out from reference TRBV25-1 and TRBJ1-1, the complete variable domain reads EADIYQTPRYLVIGTGKKITLECSQTMGHDKMYWYQQDPGMELHLIHYSYGVNSTEKGDLSSESTVSRIRTEHFPLTLESARPSHTSQYLCASSTRRALNTEAFFGQGTRLTVV.

This clonotype was seen at least ten times. The V and J genes are TRBV6-2 or TRBV6-3 and TRBJ1-5; TRBD1 might be the D (6 bases). Germline V gives CDR1 MNHEY, CDR2 SVGEGT. V lost 6 bases to trimming and J lost 4 bases, with 16 bases between them. This CDR3 contains 15 residues. CDR3 nucleotides: TGTGCCAGCAGCCGGCTACAGGGTCAAAATCAGCCCCAGCATTTT. Protein sequence: CASSRLQGQNQPQHF.

This clonotype was seen many times. J is TRBJ2-2 and V is TRBV6-5; 8 positions agree with TRBD2. CDR1 is MNHEY and CDR2 is SVGAGI in the germline V gene. The CDR3 has 15 amino acids. With 2 bases clipped from V and 4 bases from J, the junction kept 3 bases outside the gene matches. This CDR3 reads CASSYGAGGTGELFF. The CDR3 DNA reads TGTGCCAGCAGTTACGGCGCGGGAGGCACCGGGGAGCTGTTTTTT.

A word on this clonotype: A junction end diverges from the germline sequence, so it may reflect a read error. The chain carries TRBV5-1 and TRBJ1-6, with 9 bases aligning to TRBD1. Germline loops: CDR1 SGHRS, CDR2 YFSETQ. This CDR3 is built from 16 residues. The CDR3 region has the DNA TGCGCCGGCAGCGCGGGGGGACAGGGCACCAATTCACCCCTCCACTTT. Protein product: CAGSAGGQGTNSPLHF.

This clonotype was seen ten or more times. The J gene is TRBJ1-2, the V gene TRBV13; D possibly corresponds to TRBD1 (6 bases). V shed 5 bases and J shed 4 bases, with 14 bases lying between them. Germline-derived CDR1 and CDR2 are PRHDT and FYEKMQ (reference sequence). CDR3 length: 14 amino acids. CDR3 in amino acids: CASSADSGVYGYTF. DNA of the CDR3: TGTGCCAGCAGCGCGGACAGCGGAGTCTATGGCTACACCTTC.

V and J are TRBV19 and TRBJ2-7; 7 bases fit TRBD1. The germline gives CDR1 LNHDA, CDR2 SQIVND (reference sequence). This CDR3 region has 14 residues. Germline trimming cut 5 bases from V and 2 bases from J; bases unmatched to any gene: 6. The CDR3 is CASSPVTGTYEQYF. The CDR3 bases are TGTGCCAGTAGTCCTGTGACAGGGACCTACGAGCAGTACTTC.

The chain joins TRBV20-1 to TRBJ2-1, with D perhaps TRBD2 (5 bases). Germline V gene lookup returns CDR1 DFQATT and CDR2 SNEGSKA (reference sequence). Trimming shortened V by 5 bases and J by 8 bases, and 16 bases separated the two germline ends. CDR3 length: 13 amino acids. In nucleotides, the CDR3 is TGCAGTGCTGCGGGCCGGAGTCTCGATGAGCAGTTCTTC. This translates into CSAAGRSLDEQFF.

Regarding this clonotype: A read error may account for a junction end that differs from germline. The V and J genes are TRBV28 and TRBJ2-7, with 12 nucleotides matching TRBD2. Germline CDR1 reads MDHEN; CDR2 reads SYDVKM. CDR3 size: 19 residues. The CDR3 spells CASTGLAGKEIAPSCEQYF. DNA for the CDR3: TGTGCCAGCACCGGACTAGCGGGAAAAGAAATCGCTCCCTCCTGCGAGCAGTACTTC.

On this clonotype: The junction and the germline gene differ at one end; a read error may be behind it. This chain connects TRBV12-3 or TRBV12-4 to TRBJ2-5; D uncertain. The CDR3 extends over 13 amino acids. CDR3 DNA sequence: TGTGCCGGCAGACCGTTGAATGAAGAGACCCAGTACTTC. It yields the protein CAGRPLNEETQYF.

In its sample, this clonotype was seen many times. The V call is TRBV29-1, the J call TRBJ1-1; D ambiguous. CDR3 length equals 13 residues. Trimming shortened V by 2 bases and J by 1 base, and 8 bases separated the two germline ends. The germline V gene has CDR1 SQVTM and CDR2 ANQGSEA. CDR3 bases: TGCAGCGTTGAATCAACAGCGAACACTGAAGCTTTCTTT. It codes for CSVESTANTEAFF.

The chain is built from TRBV4-1 and TRBJ2-5, with a weak D call TRBD1 (8 bases). V was clipped by 4 bases and J by 1 base, with 16 bases between them. This CDR3 comprises 16 residues. Germline V CDR1 and CDR2: MGHRA, YSYEKL. CDR3: CASSLTGGAFQETQYF. The CDR3 DNA is TGCGCCAGCAGCCTTACAGGGGGGGCTTTCCAAGAGACCCAGTACTTC.

This clonotype was counted a few times. Sequence at one end of the junction differs from germline and may be a read error. This chain uses TRBV12-3 or TRBV12-4 with TRBJ2-4; TRBD1 agrees at 8 bases. This CDR3 has 14 amino acids. The DNA for the CDR3 is TGTGCCAGCAGCCTACCGGGACAGGTGAACACTCAGTACTTC. Its translation: CASSLPGQVNTQYF.

The gene calls are TRBV7-9 and TRBJ2-1; TRBD2 matches 9 bases. There are 15 residues in the CDR3. The junction had 5 bases not matched to a gene; V was cut back by 3 bases and J by 5 bases. The germline gives CDR1 SEHNR, CDR2 FQNEAQ (reference sequence). As DNA, the CDR3 is TGTGCCAGCAGCTTCTTCGCGGGGGGGGACAATGAGCAGTTCTTC. This gives the protein CASSFFAGGDNEQFF.

This clonotype has ten or more counts. This chain connects TRBV7-8 to TRBJ2-5; 8 bases agree with TRBD1. Germline CDR1 reads SGHVS; CDR2 reads FQNEAQ. The length of the CDR3 is 15 residues. Unmatched junction bases numbered 9, after V lost 3 bases and J lost 6 bases. The CDR3 bases are TGTGCCAGCAGCTTTAATCAGGGGGCGGAGAAGACCCAGTACTTC. Translation: CASSFNQGAEKTQYF.

This clonotype was seen only a few times. CDR3 sequence: CASSLGTGSAIYTF. The CDR3 nucleotides are TGTGCCAGCAGCTTGGGGACAGGGAGCGCAATCTACACCTTC. This chain joins TRBV5-5 and TRBJ1-2, with 8 bases aligning to TRBD1. The germline gives CDR1 SGHKS, CDR2 YYEKEE (reference sequence). The CDR3 totals 14 residues. Germline trimming cut 0 bases from V and 10 bases from J; bases unmatched to any gene: 8.

This clonotype has a count of ten or more. This chain's CDR3 is CASSPLLNTEAFF. Here the CDR3 DNA reads TGTGCCAGCAGCCCCCTCCTGAACACTGAAGCTTTCTTT. The chain is built from TRBV9 and TRBJ1-1; D gene unclear. Trimming cost V 4 bases and J 0 bases, with 7 bases left between them. Germline V CDR1 and CDR2: SGDLS, YYNGEE. CDR3 length: 13 amino acids.

This clonotype was counted many times. This chain uses TRBV5-1 with TRBJ2-7; tentatively, D is TRBD1 (5 bases). In germline, CDR1 is SGHRS, CDR2 YFSETQ. With 0 bases removed from V and 2 bases from J, the gap between germline ends came to 9 bases. The CDR3 is made up of 14 amino acids. In nucleotides, the CDR3 is TGCGCCAGCAGCTTGGGGACGGACACCTACGAGCAGTACTTC. This encodes CASSLGTDTYEQYF.

With regard to this clonotype: A much larger clone is a single base away; this may be a read error. The CDR3 loop is CASIQCRGDRSNYGYTF. The CDR3 DNA is TGTGCCAGCATCCAATGCCGGGGGGACAGGAGTAACTATGGCTACACCTTC. The chain employs TRBV7-9 and TRBJ1-2; TRBD1 matches 8 bases. Germline V gives CDR1 SEHNR, CDR2 FQNEAQ (reference sequence). Trimming removed 7 bases from V and 1 base from J; junction bases left unmatched: 14. The CDR3 covers 17 residues.

In this sample, this clonotype turned up a few times. V and J are TRBV24-1 and TRBJ2-5; 8 nucleotides agree with TRBD2. The germline V gene encodes CDR1 KGHDR and CDR2 SFDVKD. The ends lost 7 bases at V and 5 bases at J; junction bases unmatched: 11. CDR3 length: 15 residues. CDR3 in DNA: TGTGCCACCAGCGGGGGGGACCCACCTCGGGAGACCCAGTACTTC. It codes for CATSGGDPPRETQYF.

This clonotype was observed a few times. The rearrangement uses TRBV5-7 and TRBJ2-5; D gene uncertain. TRBV5-7 is recorded as an ORF, its role being uncertain. The CDR3 covers 11 residues. V was cut by 6 bases and J by 5 bases, with 8 bases left in between. The CDR3 reads CASMRGETQYF. CDR3 nucleotides: TGTGCCAGCATGCGTGGGGAGACCCAGTACTTC.

The sample holds many counts of this clonotype. This chain uses TRBV20-1 with TRBJ2-7, with 8 bases lining up with TRBD1. Trimming at V came to 4 bases and at J to 2 bases, leaving 10 bases not matched to a gene. Germline V CDR1 and CDR2: DFQATT, SNEGSKA (reference sequence). This CDR3 is 15 amino acids long. The CDR3 spells CSATPPGTGTYEQYF. The CDR3 nucleotides are TGCAGTGCTACCCCCCCCGGGACAGGAACCTACGAGCAGTACTTC.

V usage is TRBV28 and J usage is TRBJ2-4; 7 bases are shared with TRBD1. The CDR3 contains 15 residues. The junction had 7 bases not matched to a gene; V was cut back by 7 bases and J by 1 base. Germline loops: CDR1 MDHEN, CDR2 SYDVKM. The CDR3 region has the DNA TGTGCCAGCACCGAGGGGGCGAGGGCCAAAAACATTCAGTACTTC. This encodes CASTEGARAKNIQYF.

This clonotype was counted only a few times. V usage is TRBV14 and J usage is TRBJ2-7, with TRBD1 identical over 7 bases. The CDR3 is made up of 18 amino acids. Germline assignment: CDR1 SGHDN and CDR2 FVKESK. The ends lost 1 base at V and 3 bases at J; junction bases unmatched: 15. CDR3 nucleotides: TGTGCCAGCAGCCAAGGAGGCCCGTTAAAACAGGGGTTCTACGAGCAGTACTTC. This gives the protein CASSQGGPLKQGFYEQYF. The whole variable domain, filled in from reference TRBV14 and TRBJ2-7, reads EAGVTQFPSHSVIEKGQTVTLRCDPISGHDNLYWYRRVMGKEIKFLLHFVKESKQDESGMPNNRFLAERTGGTYSTLKVQPAELEDSGVYFCASSQGGPLKQGFYEQYFGPGTRLTVT.

In its sample, this clonotype was seen many times. The chain has TRBV3-1 and TRBJ2-3; 8 nucleotides align to TRBD1. Germline CDR1 is LGHDT and CDR2 is YNNKEL (reference sequence). The junction had 13 bases not matched to a gene; V was cut back by 2 bases and J by 0 bases. The CDR3 has 19 amino acids. In DNA form, the CDR3 reads TGTGCCAGCAGCCAAACGATCATCCGGACAGGGATTAGCACAGATACGCAGTATTTT. This translates into CASSQTIIRTGISTDTQYF.

This clonotype was detected ten times or more. The rearrangement joins TRBV11-2 to TRBJ2-2; 9 nucleotides agree with TRBD1. The germline gives CDR1 SGHAT, CDR2 FQNNGV. The CDR3 is made up of 15 amino acids. Trimming at V came to 2 bases and at J to 6 bases, leaving 4 bases not matched to a gene. DNA of the CDR3: TGTGCCAGCAGCTTATTTGGGACAGGGTCCGGGGAGCTGTTTTTT. Its translation is CASSLFGTGSGELFF.

This clonotype was recorded a few times. The chain is built from TRBV5-6 and TRBJ2-2, with 7 nucleotides matching TRBD2. Per the germline V gene, CDR1 is SGHDT and CDR2 is YYEEEE. V was clipped by 1 base and J by 4 bases; unmatched bases: 7. CDR3 size: 16 residues. The CDR3 coding sequence is TGTGCCAGCAGCTTGTCAGGCGGGAGTCCCACCGGGGAGCTGTTTTTT. Its protein product is CASSLSGGSPTGELFF.

V is TRBV7-3 and J is TRBJ1-4; D might be TRBD1 (5 bases). Germline assignment: CDR1 SGHTA and CDR2 FQGTGA. The CDR3 covers 14 residues. V shed 0 bases and J shed 7 bases, with 9 bases lying between them. The CDR3 region is CASSLTRGFEKLFF. The DNA of the CDR3 is TGTGCCAGCAGCTTAACTAGGGGCTTTGAAAAACTGTTTTTT.

The chain employs TRBV6-2 or TRBV6-3 and TRBJ2-7; D is uncertain. Germline V gene lookup returns CDR1 MNHEY and CDR2 SVGEGT. Between the trimmed V and J ends, which lost 8 bases and 6 bases, there was a span of 8 bases. The CDR3 extends over 10 amino acids. The CDR3, as DNA: TGTGCCAGCGGGTCCGCCGAGCAGTACTTC. Translated: CASGSAEQYF.